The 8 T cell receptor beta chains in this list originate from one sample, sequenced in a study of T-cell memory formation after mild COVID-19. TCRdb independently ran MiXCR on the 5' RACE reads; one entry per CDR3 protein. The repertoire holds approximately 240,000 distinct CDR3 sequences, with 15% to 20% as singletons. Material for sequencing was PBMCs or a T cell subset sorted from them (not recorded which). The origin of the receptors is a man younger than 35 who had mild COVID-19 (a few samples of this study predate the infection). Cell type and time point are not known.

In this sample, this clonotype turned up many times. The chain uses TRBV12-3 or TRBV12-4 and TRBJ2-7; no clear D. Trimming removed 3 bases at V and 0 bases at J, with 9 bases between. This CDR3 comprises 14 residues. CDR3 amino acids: CASSLVQSSYEQYF. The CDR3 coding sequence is TGTGCCAGCAGTTTGGTACAGAGCTCCTACGAGCAGTACTTC.

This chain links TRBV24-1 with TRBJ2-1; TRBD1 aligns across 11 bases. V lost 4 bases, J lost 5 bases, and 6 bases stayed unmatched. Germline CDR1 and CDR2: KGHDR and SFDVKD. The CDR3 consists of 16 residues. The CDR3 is CATSDRTGGVHNEQFF. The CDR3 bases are TGTGCCACCAGTGACCGGACAGGGGGCGTCCACAATGAGCAGTTCTTC.

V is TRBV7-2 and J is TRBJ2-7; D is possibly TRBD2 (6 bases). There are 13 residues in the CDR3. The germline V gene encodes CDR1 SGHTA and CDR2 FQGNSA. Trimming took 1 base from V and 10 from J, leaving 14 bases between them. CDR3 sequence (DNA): TGTGCCAGCAGCTTAGTGTGGGGGGTCGCACAGTACGTC. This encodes CASSLVWGVAQYV.

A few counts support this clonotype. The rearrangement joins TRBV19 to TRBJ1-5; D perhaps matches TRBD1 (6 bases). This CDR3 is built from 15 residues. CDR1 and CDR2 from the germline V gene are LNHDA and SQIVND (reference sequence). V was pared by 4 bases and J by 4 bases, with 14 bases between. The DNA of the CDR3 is TGTGCCAGTAGTACTCAAAGGGGGGGAAATCAGCCCCAGCATTTT. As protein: CASSTQRGGNQPQHF. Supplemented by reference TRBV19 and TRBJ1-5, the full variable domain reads DGGITQSPKYLFRKEGQNVTLSCEQNLNHDAMYWYRQDPGQGLRLIYYSQIVNDFQKGDIAEGYSVSREKKESFPLTVTSAQKNPTAFYLCASSTQRGGNQPQHFGDGTRLSIL.

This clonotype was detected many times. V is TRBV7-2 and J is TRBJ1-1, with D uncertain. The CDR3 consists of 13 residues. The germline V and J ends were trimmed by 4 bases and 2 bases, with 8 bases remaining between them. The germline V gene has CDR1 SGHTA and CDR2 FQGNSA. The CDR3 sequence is CASSSDGNTEAFF. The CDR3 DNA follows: TGTGCCAGCAGCTCGGACGGTAACACTGAAGCTTTCTTT.

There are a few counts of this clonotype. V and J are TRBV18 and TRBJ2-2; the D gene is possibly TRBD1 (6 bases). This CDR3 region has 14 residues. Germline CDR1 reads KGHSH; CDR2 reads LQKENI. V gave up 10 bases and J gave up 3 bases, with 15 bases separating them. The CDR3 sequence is CATLRTAYTGELFF. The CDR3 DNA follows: TGTGCCACCTTAAGGACAGCATACACCGGGGAGCTGTTTTTT.

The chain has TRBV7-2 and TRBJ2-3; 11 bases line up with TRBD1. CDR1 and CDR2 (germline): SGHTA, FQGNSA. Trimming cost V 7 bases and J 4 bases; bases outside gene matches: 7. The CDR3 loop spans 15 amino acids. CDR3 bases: TGTGCCAGCAAACCGGGACAGGGGGTCGCAGATACGCAGTATTTT. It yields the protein CASKPGQGVADTQYF.

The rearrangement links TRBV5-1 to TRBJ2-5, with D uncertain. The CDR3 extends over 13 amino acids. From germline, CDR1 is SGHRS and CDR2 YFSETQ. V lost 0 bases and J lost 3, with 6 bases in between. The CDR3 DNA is TGCGCCAGCAGCTTGGAGACCGAAGAGACCCAGTACTTC. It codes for CASSLETEETQYF.